Below, 7 T cell receptor beta chains from the same sample are listed, as sequenced in a study of breast tumors, draining lymph nodes, adjacent tissues. TCRdb recomputed calls from the multiplex PCR reads with MiXCR, one row per CDR3 protein. This sample has some 250,000 distinct CDR3 sequences, with 34% found just once. The lymph nodes were axillary draining lymph nodes from breast cancer patients. Sequencing was performed on axillary lymph node tissue. These receptors all stem from a female donor with breast cancer. Some clones in this sample may be carry-over from other donors' samples.

This chain uses TRBV25-1 with TRBJ2-3; D is perhaps TRBD2 (6 bases). CDR1 and CDR2 (germline): MGHDK, SYGVNS. Trimming left V 4 bases short and J 1 base short, with 18 bases between. The CDR3 has 17 residues. The CDR3: CASSARGGWRGTDTQYF. The CDR3 nucleotides are TGTGCCAGCAGTGCTAGAGGTGGTTGGAGGGGCACAGATACGCAGTATTTT.

The V gene is TRBV10-3, the J gene TRBJ2-2; a weak D match, TRBD1 (6 bases). This CDR3 has 13 residues. Between the trimmed V and J ends, which lost 10 bases and 0 bases, there was a span of 9 bases. CDR1 is ENHRY, CDR2 SYGVKD, per germline. The chain's CDR3 is CATGQTNTGELFF. The CDR3 nucleotides are TGTGCCACTGGACAGACGAACACCGGGGAGCTGTTTTTT.

Of note for this clonotype: The junction and the germline gene differ at one end; a read error may be behind it. The chain employs TRBV15 and TRBJ1-3; D gene unclear. The germline gives CDR1 LNHNV, CDR2 YYDKDF (reference sequence). The CDR3 has 18 residues. CDR3 in DNA: TGTGCCACCAGCACTAAGCGGACGGAGAGCTCGGGCGGCTACACCATATATTTC. Its translation is CATSTKRTESSGGYTIYF.

V is TRBV6-5 and J is TRBJ2-6; D unresolved. Trimming removed 2 bases from V and 4 bases from J, with 0 bases in between. The length of the CDR3 is 12 residues. Germline CDR1 MNHEY, CDR2 SVGAGI. The CDR3 reads CASSYGANVLTF. As DNA, the CDR3 is TGTGCCAGCAGTTACGGGGCCAACGTCCTGACTTTC.

This clonotype has ten or more counts. The CDR3: CASSESPGSDTIYF. The CDR3 DNA reads as TGTGCCAGCAGTGAATCCCCAGGGTCGGACACCATATATTTT. The chain joins TRBV25-1 to TRBJ1-3; maybe TRBD1 (5 bases). V lost 1 base and J lost 8, with 12 bases in between. Germline CDR1 reads MGHDK; CDR2 reads SYGVNS. The CDR3 contains 14 residues.

This clonotype has just a few counts. The J gene is TRBJ1-1, the V gene TRBV25-1; possible D gene TRBD1, 5 bases. This CDR3 is built from 13 residues. CDR1 MGHDK and CDR2 SYGVNS come from the germline V gene. Trimming removed 7 bases from V and 2 bases from J, with 11 bases in between. CDR3: CASTPRVNTEAFF. The CDR3 DNA reads TGTGCCAGCACTCCCAGGGTAAACACTGAAGCTTTCTTT.

As concerns this clonotype: This may stem from a read error, because a much larger clone lies one nucleotide away. The chain is built from TRBV9 and TRBJ2-7; possible D gene TRBD1, 6 bases. The CDR3 extends over 15 amino acids. Trimming took 8 bases from V and 3 from J, leaving 21 bases between them. Germline CDR1 is SGDLS and CDR2 is YYNGEE. For the CDR3, the DNA is TGTGCCAGTGCCCATGGTGGGGGCAGCCACTACGAGCAGTACTTC. This sequence encodes CASAHGGGSHYEQYF.